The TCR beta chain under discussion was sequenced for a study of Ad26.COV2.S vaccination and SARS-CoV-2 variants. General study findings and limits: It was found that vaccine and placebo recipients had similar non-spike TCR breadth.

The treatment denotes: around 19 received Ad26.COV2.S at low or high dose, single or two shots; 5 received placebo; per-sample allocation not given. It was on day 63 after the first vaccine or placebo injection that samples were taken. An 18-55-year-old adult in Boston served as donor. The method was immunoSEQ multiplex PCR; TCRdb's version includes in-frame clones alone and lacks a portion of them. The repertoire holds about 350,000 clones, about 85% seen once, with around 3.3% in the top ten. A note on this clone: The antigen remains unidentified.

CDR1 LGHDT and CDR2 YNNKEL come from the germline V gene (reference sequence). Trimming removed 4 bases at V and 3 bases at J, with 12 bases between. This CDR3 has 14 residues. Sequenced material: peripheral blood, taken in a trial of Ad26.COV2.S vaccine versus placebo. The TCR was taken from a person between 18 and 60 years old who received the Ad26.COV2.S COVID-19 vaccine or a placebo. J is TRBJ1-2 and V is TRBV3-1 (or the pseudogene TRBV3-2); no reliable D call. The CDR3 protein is CASSLRGTDYGYTF. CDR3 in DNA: TGTGCCAGCAGCCTCCGTGGTACAGACTATGGCTACACCTTC.